This is a list of T cell receptor beta chains from one sample in a study of cytomegalovirus exposure and HLA in healthy donors. This table comes from immunoSEQ multiplex PCR, and its TCRdb copy is limited to in-frame clones, with some not included. The sample records 200,000 to 250,000 clones, more than 70% being singletons. The sequenced sample consisted of PBMCs. The source of these receptors is a human donor in good health. CDR3s include the opening cysteine and the closing phenylalanine or tryptophan. D genes are given only for firm matches. The listing skips clone size in some rows; elsewhere it reads once, few, many or a size class.

size	J	V	D	DNA	CDR3
NA	TRBJ2-3	TRBV19	TRBD2	TGTGCCAGTAGTAGTCTAGCGGGAGTAGATACGCAGTATTTT	CASSSLAGVDTQYF
NA	TRBJ2-1	TRBV6-1	TRBD2	TGTGCCAGCAGTGAATCACGACTAGCGGGAGTTCGTGAGCAGTTCTTC	CASSESRLAGVREQFF
once	TRBJ2-5	TRBV4-1	TRBD1	TGCGCCAGCAGCCATCCCGGGACAGGGATGGAGACCCAGTACTTC	CASSHPGTGMETQYF
NA	TRBJ2-3	TRBV4-2	TRBD2	TGTGCCAGCAGCCAAGCGGGGCTGGCTAGCGGGAACACAGATACGCAGTATTTT	CASSQAGLASGNTDTQYF
NA	TRBJ2-1	TRBV9	NA	TGTGCCAGCAGTGGGTGGACAGACAATGAGCAGTTCTTC	CASSGWTDNEQFF
NA	TRBJ1-5	TRBV28	NA	TGTGCCAGCAGTTTCGGAGAACAGCCCCAGCATTTT	CASSFGEQPQHF
few	TRBJ1-4	TRBV25-1	NA	TGTGCCAGCAGTGAGGGTGCACTGGGGCGTAATGAAAAACTGTTTTTT	CASSEGALGRNEKLFF
NA	TRBJ1-5	TRBV15	TRBD1	TGTGCCACCAGCAGAGATGGGACAGTCCGCAATCAGCCCCAGCATTTT	CATSRDGTVRNQPQHF
once	TRBJ2-3	TRBV7-2	TRBD2	TGTGCCAGCAGCCCTCCCGGGGGGGGCGGGGGAGATACGCAGTATTTT	CASSPPGGGGGDTQYF
NA	TRBJ2-7	TRBV15	TRBD1	TGTGCCACCAGCAGAGATAGACCGGGACAGAACTACGAGCAGTACTTC	CATSRDRPGQNYEQYF
NA	TRBJ1-1	TRBV11-2	NA	TGTGCCAGCAGCCCGGGGGGGGGTTTGATCGAAGCTTTCTTT	CASSPGGGLIEAFF
few	TRBJ2-7	TRBV5-1	TRBD1	TGCGCCAGCAGCTTGGCCCCGGGGACAGGGTTATACGAGCAGTACTTC	CASSLAPGTGLYEQYF
NA	TRBJ2-1	TRBV10-1	TRBD2	TGCGCCAGCAGTGAACCGGGACTAGCGGACCTCAGCTCCTACAATGAGCAGTTCTTC	CASSEPGLADLSSYNEQFF
NA	TRBJ2-2	TRBV7-8	TRBD2	TGTGCCAGCAGACTGCTAGCGGGAGTAGTTAACACCGGGGAGCTGTTTTTT	CASRLLAGVVNTGELFF
NA	TRBJ2-3	TRBV5-8	TRBD1	TGTGCCAGCAGCGGGGGCGCGGCAGGGGGCTTTCGAGCGGCCACAGATACGCAGTATTTT	CASSGGAAGGFRAATDTQYF
NA	TRBJ1-5	TRBV9	NA	TGTGCCAGCAGCGTCCTCGGGGATAGCAATCAGCCCCAGCATTTT	CASSVLGDSNQPQHF
NA	TRBJ2-5	TRBV5-8	NA	TGTGCCAGCAGCTCTCAGGGGATCAGGGAGACCCAGTACTTC	CASSSQGIRETQYF
NA	TRBJ1-2	TRBV7-9	NA	TGTGCCAGCAGCTTAACCGCGTCTAGGCGCTACACCTTC	CASSLTASRRYTF
NA	TRBJ1-4	TRBV27	TRBD1	TGTGCCAGCCCAGGGGACAGCGAGTATGCAACTAATGAAAAACTGTTTTTT	CASPGDSEYATNEKLFF
NA	TRBJ2-6	TRBV7-6	TRBD1	TGTGCCAGCAGCCCCACCCCCGGCAGGGGGTGGCCAGAAAGCTCTGGGGCCAACGTCCTGACTTTC	CASSPTPGRGWPESSGANVLTF
once	TRBJ2-3	TRBV19	TRBD2	TGTGCCAGTAGTGTGGGTACTAGCGAATTATCAGATACGCAGTATTTT	CASSVGTSELSDTQYF
NA	TRBJ2-7	TRBV29-1	TRBD2	TGCAGCGTCGGAGCGGGAGTCAAAAACGAGCAGTACTTC	CSVGAGVKNEQYF
NA	TRBJ2-7	TRBV2	NA	TGTGCCAGCAGTGAGACTAGCTCCTACGAGCAGTACTTC	CASSETSSYEQYF